The text below deals with one TCR beta chain. The CDR3 contains 13 residues. Germline values: CDR1 WNHNN, CDR2 SYGVQD (reference sequence). V lost 2 bases and J lost 3, with 5 bases in between. These data are taken from a study of blood T cell repertoires in COVID-19. Study in general: There were acute and convalescent COVID-19 samples, and they came from the United States, Italy and Spain.

Per the original data handling: Amplified reference gene primers provided the basis for estimating nucleated cell counts. Generated by immunoSEQ multiplex PCR, the TCRdb table keeps only in-frame clones and is missing some. Clone size and V and J calls were adopted from that table, with D and trimming inferred from the DNA. Of over 80,000 clones listed, approximately 82% are singletons. This receptor was identified in a woman in her sixties with acute or convalescent COVID-19. Sequenced input: peripheral blood. The chain links TRBV10-1 to TRBJ2-1; D gene ambiguous. The CDR3 nucleotides read TGCGCCAGCAGTGAGGGCTTCTACAATGAGCAGTTCTTC. Residues: CASSEGFYNEQFF.